This paragraph covers one T cell receptor (beta chain) sequence. Its antigen is not identified. A much larger clone sits a single nucleotide away, making a read error possible. These data originate in a study of breast tumors, draining lymph nodes, adjacent tissues. General study points: Data only fit, rather than demonstrated, lymph node origin of most tumor T cells. Tumor repertoires ranked between lymph nodes and nontumor tissue in diversity, with V and J gene preferences.

The CDR3 contains 13 residues. Germline V gene data show CDR1 as LGHDT and CDR2 as YNNKEL (reference sequence). From the multiplex PCR reads, TCRdb called clonotypes with MiXCR, one entry per CDR3 protein. This repertoire shows 180,000 or so distinct CDR3 sequences, over 25% found once; its top ten account for 4% to 5.5%. The lymph nodes were axillary draining lymph nodes from breast cancer patients. The receptor was isolated from a female donor with breast cancer. Some clones in this sample may be carry-over from other donors' samples. The chain carries TRBV3-1 and TRBJ1-2; D not certain. Source material: axillary lymph node tissue. In DNA, the CDR3 is TGTGCCAGCAGCCAAGATCTGGCGTATGGCTACGCCTTC. Protein product: CASSQDLAYGYAF.